One and the same sample provided the 5 T cell receptor beta chains below, sequenced in a study of glioma-infiltrating T cells after dendritic cell vaccination. Profiled with immunoSEQ multiplex PCR; TCRdb holds only in-frame clones, not every one. Among around 96,000 clones listed, 79% were seen once. The specimen was blood, collected before dendritic cell vaccination. The source is a human donor with glioblastoma.

The chain uses TRBV5-1 and TRBJ2-7, with TRBD1 matching 9 bases. CDR3 length equals 15 residues. V shed 4 bases, J shed 2 bases, and the junction held 7 bases outside the gene matches. Germline lookup yields CDR1 SGHRS and CDR2 YFSETQ. CDR3 residues: CASSPGTGSPYEQYF. CDR3 in DNA: TGCGCCAGCAGCCCGGGGACAGGGTCACCCTACGAGCAGTACTTC. Using reference TRBV5-1 and TRBJ2-7 for the parts outside the CDR3, the full variable domain is KAGVTQTPRYLIKTRGQQVTLSCSPISGHRSVSWYQQTPGQGLQFLFEYFSETQRNKGNFPGRFSGRQFSNSRSEMNVSTLELGDSALYLCASSPGTGSPYEQYFGPGTRLTVT.

The V call is TRBV30, the J call TRBJ1-6; unclear D gene. This CDR3 is 13 amino acids long. Between the trimmed V and J ends, which lost 3 bases and 0 bases, there was a span of 3 bases. Germline CDR1 is GTSNPN and CDR2 is SVGIG (reference sequence). The CDR3 is CAWRSSYNSPLHF. The CDR3 region has the DNA TGTGCCTGGAGGAGCTCCTATAATTCACCCCTCCACTTT.

The rearrangement uses TRBV5-1 and TRBJ2-5, with 8 bases identical to TRBD2. The CDR3 runs to 13 residues. The V gene end was trimmed by 2 bases and the J gene end by 3 bases; junction bases not matched to a gene: 0. Germline V gene lookup returns CDR1 SGHRS and CDR2 YFSETQ. This CDR3 reads CASSLLAEETQYF. CDR3 nucleotide sequence: TGCGCCAGCAGCTTACTAGCGGAAGAGACCCAGTACTTC.

V and J are TRBV10-2 and TRBJ1-1; 9 positions agree with TRBD1. V lost 3 bases, J lost 4 bases, and 0 bases stayed unmatched. CDR1 and CDR2 from the germline V gene are WSHSY and SAAADI. This CDR3 comprises 13 residues. In DNA form, the CDR3 reads TGCGCCAGCAGTGAACAGGGGGCCACTGAAGCTTTCTTT. Protein: CASSEQGATEAFF.

The chain combines TRBV7-2 with TRBJ1-1; tentative D call: TRBD1 (5 bases). Germline CDR1 reads SGHTA; CDR2 reads FQGNSA. V lost 3 bases to trimming and J lost 6 bases, with 14 bases between them. The CDR3 loop spans 14 amino acids. CDR3 amino acids: CASSFGAASSEAFF. CDR3 DNA: TGTGCCAGCAGCTTTGGGGCAGCTTCGTCTGAAGCTTTCTTT. Based on the CDR3 plus reference TRBV7-2 and TRBJ1-1, the full variable domain is GAGVSQSPSNKVTEKGKDVELRCDPISGHTALYWYRQSLGQGLEFLIYFQGNSAPDKSGLPSDRFSAERTGGSVSTLTIQRTQQEDSAVYLCASSFGAASSEAFFGQGTRLTVV.